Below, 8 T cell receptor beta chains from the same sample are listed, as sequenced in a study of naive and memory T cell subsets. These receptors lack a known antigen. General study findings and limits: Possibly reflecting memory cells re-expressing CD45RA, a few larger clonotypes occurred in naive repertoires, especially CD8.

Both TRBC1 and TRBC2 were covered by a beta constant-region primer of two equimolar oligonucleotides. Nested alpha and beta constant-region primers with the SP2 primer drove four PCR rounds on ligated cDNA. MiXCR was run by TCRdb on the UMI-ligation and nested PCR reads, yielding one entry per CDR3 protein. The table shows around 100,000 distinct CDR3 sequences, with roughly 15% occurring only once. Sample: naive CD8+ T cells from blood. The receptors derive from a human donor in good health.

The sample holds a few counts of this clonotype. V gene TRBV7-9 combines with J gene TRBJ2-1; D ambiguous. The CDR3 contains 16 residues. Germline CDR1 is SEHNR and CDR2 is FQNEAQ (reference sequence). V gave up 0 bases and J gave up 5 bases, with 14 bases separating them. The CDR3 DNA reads TGTGCCAGCAGCTTAGCCTACGGTGTTGAGGACAATGAGCAGTTCTTC. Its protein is CASSLAYGVEDNEQFF. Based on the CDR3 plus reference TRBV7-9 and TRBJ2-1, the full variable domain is DTGVSQNPRHKITKRGQNVTFRCDPISEHNRLYWYRQTLGQGPEFLTYFQNEAQLEKSRLLSDRFSAERPKGSFSTLEIQRTEQGDSAMYLCASSLAYGVEDNEQFFGPGTRLTVL.

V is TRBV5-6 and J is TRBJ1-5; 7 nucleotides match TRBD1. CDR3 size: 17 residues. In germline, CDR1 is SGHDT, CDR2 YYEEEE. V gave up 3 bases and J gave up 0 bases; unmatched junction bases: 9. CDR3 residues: CASSYRTGINSNQPQHF. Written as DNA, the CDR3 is TGTGCCAGCAGCTACCGGACAGGAATAAATAGCAATCAGCCCCAGCATTTT. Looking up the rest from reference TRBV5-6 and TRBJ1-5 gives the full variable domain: DAGVTQSPTHLIKTRGQQVTLRCSPKSGHDTVSWYQQALGQGPQFIFQYYEEEERQRGNFPDRFSGHQFPNYSSELNVNALLLGDSALYLCASSYRTGINSNQPQHFGDGTRLSIL.

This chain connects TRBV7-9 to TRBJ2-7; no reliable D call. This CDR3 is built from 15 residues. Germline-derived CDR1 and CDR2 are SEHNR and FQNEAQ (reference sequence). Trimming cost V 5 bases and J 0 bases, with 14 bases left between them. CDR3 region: CASSAGSDHSYEQYF. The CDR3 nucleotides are TGTGCCAGCAGCGCCGGGTCAGACCACTCCTACGAGCAGTACTTC.

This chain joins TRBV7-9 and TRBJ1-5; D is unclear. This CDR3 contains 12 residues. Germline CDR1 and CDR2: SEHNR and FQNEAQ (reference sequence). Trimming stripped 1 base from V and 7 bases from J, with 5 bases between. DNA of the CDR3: TGTGCCAGCAGCTTAGTGGGCCAGCCCCAGCATTTT. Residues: CASSLVGQPQHF.

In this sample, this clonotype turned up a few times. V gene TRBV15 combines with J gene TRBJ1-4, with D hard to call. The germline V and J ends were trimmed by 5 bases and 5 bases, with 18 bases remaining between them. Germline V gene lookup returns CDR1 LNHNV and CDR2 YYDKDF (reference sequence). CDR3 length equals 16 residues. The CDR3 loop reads CATSGIPWAQNEKLFF. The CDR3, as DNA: TGTGCCACCAGCGGAATCCCCTGGGCGCAAAATGAAAAACTGTTTTTT.

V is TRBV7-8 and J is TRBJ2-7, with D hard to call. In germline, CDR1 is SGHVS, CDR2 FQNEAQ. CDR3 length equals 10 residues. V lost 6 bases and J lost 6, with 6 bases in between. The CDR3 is CASSGGEQYF. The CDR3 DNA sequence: TGTGCCAGCAGTGGCGGCGAGCAGTACTTC.

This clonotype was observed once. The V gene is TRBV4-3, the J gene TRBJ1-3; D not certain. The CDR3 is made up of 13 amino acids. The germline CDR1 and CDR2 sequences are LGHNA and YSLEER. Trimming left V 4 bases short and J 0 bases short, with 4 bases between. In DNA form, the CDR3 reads TGCGCCAGCAGCCCGCTCTCTGGAAACACCATATATTTT. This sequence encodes CASSPLSGNTIYF.

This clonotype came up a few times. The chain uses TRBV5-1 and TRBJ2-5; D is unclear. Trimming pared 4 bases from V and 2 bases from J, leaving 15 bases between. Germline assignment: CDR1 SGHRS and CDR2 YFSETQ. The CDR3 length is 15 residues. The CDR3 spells CASSHESMRQETQYF. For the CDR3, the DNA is TGCGCCAGCAGCCACGAAAGTATGCGACAAGAGACCCAGTACTTC.